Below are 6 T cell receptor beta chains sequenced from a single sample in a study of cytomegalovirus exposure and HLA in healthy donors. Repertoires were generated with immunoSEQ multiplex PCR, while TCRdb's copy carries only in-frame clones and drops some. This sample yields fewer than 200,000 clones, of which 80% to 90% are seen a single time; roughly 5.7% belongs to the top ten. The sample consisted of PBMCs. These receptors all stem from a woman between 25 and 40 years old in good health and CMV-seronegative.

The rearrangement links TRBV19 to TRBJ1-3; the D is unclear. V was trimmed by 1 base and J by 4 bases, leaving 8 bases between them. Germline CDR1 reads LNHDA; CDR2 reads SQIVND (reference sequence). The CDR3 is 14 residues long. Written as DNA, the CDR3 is TGTGCCAGTAGTATAGGCTACCGGGGAAACACCATATATTTT. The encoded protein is CASSIGYRGNTIYF.

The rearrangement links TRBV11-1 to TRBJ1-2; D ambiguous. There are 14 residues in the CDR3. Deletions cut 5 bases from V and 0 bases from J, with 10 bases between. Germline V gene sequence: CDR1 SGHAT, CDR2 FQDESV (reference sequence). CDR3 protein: CASSEDRANYGYTF. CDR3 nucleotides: TGTGCCAGCAGCGAGGACCGAGCTAACTATGGCTACACCTTC.

The CDR3 here is CASSYRGRKDTQYF. The DNA for the CDR3 is TGTGCCAGCAGTTACAGGGGGCGCAAGGATACGCAGTATTTT. This sequence joins TRBV6-5 and TRBJ2-3, with 7 positions matching TRBD1. CDR1 is MNHEY and CDR2 is SVGAGI in the germline V gene. The CDR3 runs 14 residues. Trimming took 2 bases from V and 6 from J; bases not matched to a gene: 5.

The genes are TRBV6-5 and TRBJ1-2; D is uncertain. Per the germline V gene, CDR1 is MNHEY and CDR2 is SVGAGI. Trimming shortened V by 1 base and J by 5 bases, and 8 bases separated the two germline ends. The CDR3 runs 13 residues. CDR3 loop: CASSYFLGYGYTF. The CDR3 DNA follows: TGTGCCAGCAGTTACTTCCTCGGGTATGGCTACACCTTC.

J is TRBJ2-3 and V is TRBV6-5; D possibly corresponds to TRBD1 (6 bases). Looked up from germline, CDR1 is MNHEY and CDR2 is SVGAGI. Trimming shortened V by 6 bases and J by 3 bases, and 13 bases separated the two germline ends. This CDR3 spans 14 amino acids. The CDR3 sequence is CASSGDRLTDTQYF. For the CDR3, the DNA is TGTGCCAGCAGCGGCGACAGGCTGACAGATACGCAGTATTTT.

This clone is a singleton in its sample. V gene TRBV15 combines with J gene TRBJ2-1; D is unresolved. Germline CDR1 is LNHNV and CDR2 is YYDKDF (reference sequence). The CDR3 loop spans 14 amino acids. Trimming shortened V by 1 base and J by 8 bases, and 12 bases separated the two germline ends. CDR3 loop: CATSRVGPTDEQFF. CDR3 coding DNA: TGTGCCACCAGCAGAGTGGGTCCTACGGATGAGCAGTTCTTC. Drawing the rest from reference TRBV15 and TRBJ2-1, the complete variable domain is DAMVIQNPRYQVTQFGKPVTLSCSQTLNHNVMYWYQQKSSQAPKLLFHYYDKDFNNEADTPDNFQSRRPNTSFCFLDIRSPGLGDTAMYLCATSRVGPTDEQFFGPGTRLTVL.